This T cell receptor (beta chain) originates from a study of blood T cell repertoires in COVID-19. Produced via immunoSEQ multiplex PCR; TCRdb's table is partial and in-frame only. This sample has 49,000 or so clones; about 90% occur once, and the top ten carry 7% to 9%. The sample comprised peripheral blood. This clonotype was sampled from a man over 45 with acute or convalescent COVID-19.

CDR3 residues: CASSAGYEQYF. The CDR3 DNA follows: TGTGCCAGCAGCGCGGGCTACGAGCAGTACTTC. The chain joins TRBV9 to TRBJ2-7; no clear D. The CDR3 has 11 amino acids. CDR1 and CDR2 (germline): SGDLS, YYNGEE. V was cut by 3 bases and J by 3 bases, with 4 bases left in between.